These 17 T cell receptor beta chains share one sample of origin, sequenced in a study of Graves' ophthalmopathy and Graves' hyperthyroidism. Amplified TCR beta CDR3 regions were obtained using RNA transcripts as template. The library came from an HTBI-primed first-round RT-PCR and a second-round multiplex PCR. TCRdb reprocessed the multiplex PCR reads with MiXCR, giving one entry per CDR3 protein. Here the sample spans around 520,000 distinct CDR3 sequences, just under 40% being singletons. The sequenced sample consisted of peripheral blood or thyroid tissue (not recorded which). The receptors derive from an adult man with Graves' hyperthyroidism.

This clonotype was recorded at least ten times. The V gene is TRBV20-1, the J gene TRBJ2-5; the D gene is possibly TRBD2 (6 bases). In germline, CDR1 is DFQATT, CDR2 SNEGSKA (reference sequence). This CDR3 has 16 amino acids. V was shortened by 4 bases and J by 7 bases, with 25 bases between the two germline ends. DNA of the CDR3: TGCAGTGCTATCGGCCCCGGGGACTGGGGAAGAGGGACCCAGTACTTC. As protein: CSAIGPGDWGRGTQYF.

DNA for the CDR3: TGTGCCGCCTCTCCCGGGCCCTCAGAGACCCAGTACTTC. It specifies CAASPGPSETQYF. The chain is built from TRBV25-1 and TRBJ2-5; D not certain. The CDR3 is 13 residues long. Germline V CDR1 and CDR2: MGHDK, SYGVNS. With 11 bases removed from V and 4 bases from J, the gap between germline ends came to 17 bases.

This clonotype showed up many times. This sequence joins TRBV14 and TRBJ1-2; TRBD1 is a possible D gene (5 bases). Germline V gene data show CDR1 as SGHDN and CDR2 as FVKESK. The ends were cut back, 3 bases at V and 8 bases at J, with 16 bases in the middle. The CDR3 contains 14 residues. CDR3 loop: CASSQGLGDDGYTF. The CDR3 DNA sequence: TGTGCCAGCAGCCAGGGCTTAGGGGACGACGGCTACACCTTC.

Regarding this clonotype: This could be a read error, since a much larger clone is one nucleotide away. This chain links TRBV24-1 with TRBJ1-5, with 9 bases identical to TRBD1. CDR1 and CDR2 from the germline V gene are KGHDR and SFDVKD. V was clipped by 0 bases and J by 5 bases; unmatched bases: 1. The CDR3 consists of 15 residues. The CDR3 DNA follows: TGTGCCACCAGTGATTTGGGACAGGGGTATCAGCCCCAGCATTTT. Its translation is CATSDLGQGYQPQHF.

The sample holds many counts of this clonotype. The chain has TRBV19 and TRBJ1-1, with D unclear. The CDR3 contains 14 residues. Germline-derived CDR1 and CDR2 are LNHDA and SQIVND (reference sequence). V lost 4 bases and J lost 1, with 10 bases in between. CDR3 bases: TGTGCCAGTAGTAAATACCATCGGAACACTGAAGCTTTCTTT. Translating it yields CASSKYHRNTEAFF. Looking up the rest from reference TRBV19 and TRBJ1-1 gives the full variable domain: DGGITQSPKYLFRKEGQNVTLSCEQNLNHDAMYWYRQDPGQGLRLIYYSQIVNDFQKGDIAEGYSVSREKKESFPLTVTSAQKNPTAFYLCASSKYHRNTEAFFGQGTRLTVV.

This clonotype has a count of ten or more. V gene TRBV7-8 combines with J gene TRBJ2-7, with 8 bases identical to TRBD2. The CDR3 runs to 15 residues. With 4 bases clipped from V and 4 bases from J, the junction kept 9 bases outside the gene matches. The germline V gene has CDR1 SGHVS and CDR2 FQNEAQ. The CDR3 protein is CASSSKLADRYEQYF. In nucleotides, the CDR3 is TGTGCCAGCAGCTCGAAACTAGCGGACCGGTACGAGCAGTACTTC.

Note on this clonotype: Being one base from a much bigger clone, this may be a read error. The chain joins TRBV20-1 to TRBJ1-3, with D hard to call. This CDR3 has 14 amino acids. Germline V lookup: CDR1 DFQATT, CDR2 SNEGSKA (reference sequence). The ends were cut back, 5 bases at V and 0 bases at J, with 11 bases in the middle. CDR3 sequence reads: CSAQTEGSGNTIYF. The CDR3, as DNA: TGCAGTGCTCAGACCGAAGGCTCTGGAAACACCATATATTTT.

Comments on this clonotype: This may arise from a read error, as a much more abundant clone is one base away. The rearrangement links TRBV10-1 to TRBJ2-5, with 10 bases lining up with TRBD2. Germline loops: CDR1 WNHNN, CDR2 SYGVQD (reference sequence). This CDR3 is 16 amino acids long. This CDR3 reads CASRSPGLANQETQYF. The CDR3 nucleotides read TGTGCCAGTCGTAGTCCGGGACTAGCGAACCAAGAGACCCAGTACTTC.

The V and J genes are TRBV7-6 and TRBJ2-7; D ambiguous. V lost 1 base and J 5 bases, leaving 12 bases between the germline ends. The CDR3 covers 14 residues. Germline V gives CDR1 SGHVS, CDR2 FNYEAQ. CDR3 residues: CASSLEVGIDEQYF. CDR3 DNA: TGTGCCAGCAGCTTAGAGGTGGGGATTGACGAGCAGTACTTC.

CDR3 loop: CSAPPPGTGNYGYTF. The CDR3, as DNA: TGCAGTGCTCCCCCACCCGGGACAGGAAACTATGGCTACACCTTC. The chain carries TRBV20-1 and TRBJ1-2; 8 bases fit TRBD1. The CDR3 is 15 amino acids. The J segment lost 2 bases and the V segment lost 5 bases, leaving 10 bases of the junction unmatched. Germline CDR1 reads DFQATT; CDR2 reads SNEGSKA (reference sequence).

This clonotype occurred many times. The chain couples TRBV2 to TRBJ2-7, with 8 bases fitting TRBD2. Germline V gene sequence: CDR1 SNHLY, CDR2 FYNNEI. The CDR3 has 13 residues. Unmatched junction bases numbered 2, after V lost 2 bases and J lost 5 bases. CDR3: CASSEWREDEQYF. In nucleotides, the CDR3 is TGTGCCAGCAGTGAATGGCGGGAGGACGAGCAGTACTTC.

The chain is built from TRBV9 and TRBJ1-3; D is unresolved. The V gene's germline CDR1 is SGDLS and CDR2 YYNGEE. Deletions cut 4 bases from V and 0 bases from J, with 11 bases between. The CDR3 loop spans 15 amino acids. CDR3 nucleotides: TGTGCCAGCAGCTCCATGGACGTCTCTGGAAACACCATATATTTT. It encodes CASSSMDVSGNTIYF. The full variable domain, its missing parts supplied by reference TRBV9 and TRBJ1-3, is DSGVTQTPKHLITATGQRVTLRCSPRSGDLSVYWYQQSLDQGLQFLIQYYNGEERAKGNILERFSAQQFPDLHSELNLSSLELGDSALYFCASSSMDVSGNTIYFGEGSWLTVV.

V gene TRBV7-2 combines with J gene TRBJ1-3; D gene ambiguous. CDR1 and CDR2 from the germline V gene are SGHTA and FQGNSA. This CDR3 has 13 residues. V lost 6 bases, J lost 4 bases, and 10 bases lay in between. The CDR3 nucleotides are TGTGCCAGCAGTTTGGATGCGGGAAACACCATATATTTT. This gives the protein CASSLDAGNTIYF.

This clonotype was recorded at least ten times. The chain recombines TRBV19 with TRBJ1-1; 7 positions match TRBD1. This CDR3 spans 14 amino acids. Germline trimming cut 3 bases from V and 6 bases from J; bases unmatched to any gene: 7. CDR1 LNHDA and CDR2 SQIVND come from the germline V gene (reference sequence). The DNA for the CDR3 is TGTGCCAGTAGTATCGCCCCCGGGACAGCTGAAGCTTTCTTT. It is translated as CASSIAPGTAEAFF.

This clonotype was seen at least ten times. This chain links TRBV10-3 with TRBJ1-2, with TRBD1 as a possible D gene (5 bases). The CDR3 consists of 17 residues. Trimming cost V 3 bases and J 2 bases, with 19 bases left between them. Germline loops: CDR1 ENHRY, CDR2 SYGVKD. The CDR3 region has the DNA TGTGCCATCAGTGATATCCTAACGACAGAATCAAACTATGGCTACACCTTC. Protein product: CAISDILTTESNYGYTF.

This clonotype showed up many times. The CDR3 nucleotides are TGTGCCACCAGCAGAGAAACAGGATCTTCACCCCTCCACTTT. Translated, it gives CATSRETGSSPLHF. J is TRBJ1-6 and V is TRBV15, with a tentative D call TRBD1 (5 bases). This CDR3 contains 14 residues. V was pared by 0 bases and J by 9 bases, with 9 bases between. Germline V gene sequence: CDR1 LNHNV, CDR2 YYDKDF (reference sequence).

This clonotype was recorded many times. CDR3 protein: CASNPSGGFGGTQYF. In DNA, the CDR3 is TGTGCCAGCAACCCGAGTGGGGGGTTCGGAGGGACCCAGTACTTC. The V call is TRBV12-3 or TRBV12-4, the J call TRBJ2-5; tentatively, D is TRBD2 (6 bases). V lost 7 bases, J lost 7 bases, and 22 bases lay in between. The CDR3 sequence is 15 residues long.